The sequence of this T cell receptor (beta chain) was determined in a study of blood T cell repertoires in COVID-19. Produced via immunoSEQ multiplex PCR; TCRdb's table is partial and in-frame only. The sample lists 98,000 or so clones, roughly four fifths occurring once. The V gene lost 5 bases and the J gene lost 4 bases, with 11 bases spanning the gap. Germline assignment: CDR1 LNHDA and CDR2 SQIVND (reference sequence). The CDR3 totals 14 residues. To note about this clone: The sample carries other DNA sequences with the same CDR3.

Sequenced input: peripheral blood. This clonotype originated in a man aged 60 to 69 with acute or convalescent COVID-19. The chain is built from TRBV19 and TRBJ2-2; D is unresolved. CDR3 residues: CASSVIPSTGELFF. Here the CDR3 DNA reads TGTGCCAGTAGTGTTATCCCGAGCACCGGGGAGCTGTTTTTT.